This T cell receptor (beta chain) was captured by sequencing in a study of T cells after yellow fever vaccination. With respect to this clonotype: Its antigen is not known.

UMIs were added to TCR cDNA along with a universal primer site when it was made by 5'RACE template switching. From the 5' RACE reads, TCRdb called clonotypes with MiXCR, one entry per CDR3 protein. This table holds 450,000 to 650,000 distinct CDR3 sequences, less than 15% found once. V dropped 3 bases and J dropped 3 bases, with 9 bases sitting between them. This CDR3 has 14 residues. Germline V gives CDR1 SGHDN, CDR2 FVKESK. Findings and limits, study-wide: Contamination by abundant bulk-population clonotypes could be present in FACS-sorted repertoires. On re-exposure, the response was weaker but peaked faster, at day 5 versus 15.

The clonotype originates from a man aged 25-45 years who received the YFV17D yellow fever vaccine. Specimen: PBMCs, collected on the day of the yellow fever booster vaccination. The chain employs TRBV14 and TRBJ1-5; the D is unclear. The CDR3 here is CASSHRVDNQPQHF. CDR3 DNA: TGTGCCAGCAGCCATAGGGTCGACAATCAGCCCCAGCATTTT.